A selection of T cell receptor beta chains follows, all from one sample in a study of shared clonotypes between healthy human individuals. Assay used: immunoSEQ multiplex PCR; TCRdb lists only in-frame clones, some missing. This table holds about 2,100,000 clones, more than 85% found once. The source material was naive CD8+ T cells from PBMCs. These TCRs come from a man between 18 and 35 years old in good health. Some clones in this sample may be carry-over from other donors' samples. CDR3s include the opening cysteine and the closing phenylalanine or tryptophan. The D gene is left open where the match is weak. Size tells how often a clone was seen (once, few, many) or the class of an expanded clone, and some rows leave it out.

J: TRBJ2-1
size: NA
V: TRBV27
D: NA
DNA: TGTGCCAGCAGTTTCAACGACTACAATGAGCAGTTCTTC
CDR3: CASSFNDYNEQFF

J: TRBJ1-4
size: NA
V: TRBV15
D: NA
DNA: TGTGCCACCAGTGGGATGGCTAATGAAAAACTGTTTTTT
CDR3: CATSGMANEKLFF

J: TRBJ2-3
size: NA
V: TRBV11-2
D: NA
DNA: TGTGCCAGCAGCTTAGGGAGGGACGATACGCAGTATTTT
CDR3: CASSLGRDDTQYF

J: TRBJ1-5
size: NA
V: TRBV10-2
D: NA
DNA: TGCGCCAGCAGTGAGTCGCGGAACCCAGATCAGCCCCAGCATTTT
CDR3: CASSESRNPDQPQHF

J: TRBJ2-1
size: NA
V: TRBV9
D: TRBD2
DNA: TGTGCCAGCAGCGCCAGACTAGCGGGAGCTTGGTCCTACAATGAGCAGTTCTTC
CDR3: CASSARLAGAWSYNEQFF

J: TRBJ2-3
size: NA
V: TRBV6-5
D: NA
DNA: TGTGCCAGCCGGCCGATTATAACTAGCACAGATACGCAGTATTTT
CDR3: CASRPIITSTDTQYF

J: TRBJ2-5
size: NA
V: TRBV28
D: NA
DNA: TGTGCCAGCAGTCCCCGGGCAGGAGGGATTGAAGAGACCCAGTACTTC
CDR3: CASSPRAGGIEETQYF

J: TRBJ2-2
size: NA
V: TRBV13
D: TRBD1
DNA: TGTGCCAGCAGAGAGGCAGGGGGCGACGGGGAGCTGTTTTTT
CDR3: CASREAGGDGELFF

J: TRBJ2-3
size: once
V: TRBV27
D: NA
DNA: TGTGCCAGCAGTCCAGGGGTGGCAGGCACAGATACGCAGTATTTT
CDR3: CASSPGVAGTDTQYF

J: TRBJ2-7
size: NA
V: TRBV6-4
D: NA
DNA: TGTGCCAGCAAGGAGCCCAGGGTGAGCTCCTACGAGCAGTACTTC
CDR3: CASKEPRVSSYEQYF

J: TRBJ1-5
size: few
V: TRBV28
D: NA
DNA: TGTGCCAGCAGCCCAAATCAGCCCCAGCATTTT
CDR3: CASSPNQPQHF

J: TRBJ1-1
size: NA
V: TRBV27
D: TRBD1
DNA: TGTGCCAGCAGTTGGACAGGGGGTGACACTGAAGCTTTCTTT
CDR3: CASSWTGGDTEAFF

J: TRBJ2-3
size: NA
V: TRBV6-5
D: TRBD1
DNA: TGTGCCAGCAGTAACCGGGACAGGGGTACAGATACGCAGTATTTT
CDR3: CASSNRDRGTDTQYF

J: TRBJ1-3
size: NA
V: TRBV6-1
D: NA
DNA: TGTGCCAGCAGTGAGGGGGTGATTGAACTCTCTGGAAACACCATATATTTT
CDR3: CASSEGVIELSGNTIYF

J: TRBJ1-2
size: NA
V: TRBV13
D: TRBD1
DNA: TGTGCCAGCAGCTTAAGGACAGGGGAGGGCTACACCTTC
CDR3: CASSLRTGEGYTF

J: TRBJ1-1
size: NA
V: TRBV25-1
D: NA
DNA: TGTGCCAGCAGTACGGGATTAGACACTGAAGCTTTCTTT
CDR3: CASSTGLDTEAFF

J: TRBJ1-2
size: NA
V: TRBV5-1
D: NA
DNA: TGCGCCAGCAGCCTGACCGGGACCGAGTTTACCTATGGCTACACCTTC
CDR3: CASSLTGTEFTYGYTF

J: TRBJ1-4
size: NA
V: TRBV4-2
D: TRBD1
DNA: TGTGCCAGCAGCCAAGCATACCGCGGGACAGAGGAAATTGATAATGAAAAACTGTTTTTT
CDR3: CASSQAYRGTEEIDNEKLFF

J: TRBJ2-7
size: NA
V: TRBV9
D: NA
DNA: TGTGCCAGCAGCGTATCCAGCGCCGGGGACTCCTACGAGCAGTACTTC
CDR3: CASSVSSAGDSYEQYF

J: TRBJ2-7
size: NA
V: TRBV4-2
D: NA
DNA: TGTGCCAGCAGCCAGGGTGGGGAGGTCTACGAGCAGTACTTC
CDR3: CASSQGGEVYEQYF